The 32 T cell receptor beta chains below come from one sample, sequenced in a study of OX40 agonist ivuxolimab in advanced cancers. The repertoire was sequenced with immunoSEQ multiplex PCR; TCRdb's copy has only in-frame clones and lacks some. The sample lists under 95,000 clones, around nine tenths seen once, with more than 0.15% in the top ten. Sequencing used CD4+ or CD8+ T cells sorted from blood, obtained in a trial of the OX40 agonist ivuxolimab. All receptors derive from an adult with an advanced solid tumor such as melanoma, head and neck, liver or kidney cancer.

The rearrangement uses TRBV5-6 and TRBJ2-5; weak D call: TRBD1 (5 bases). Trimming left V 0 bases short and J 2 bases short, with 11 bases between. CDR1 SGHDT and CDR2 YYEEEE come from the germline V gene. The CDR3 has 15 residues. CDR3 in amino acids: CASSLALGAQETQYF. In nucleotides, the CDR3 is TGTGCCAGCAGCTTGGCCTTAGGGGCACAAGAGACCCAGTACTTC.

This chain links TRBV5-1 with TRBJ1-1; D not certain. V lost 4 bases and J lost 0, with 10 bases in between. In germline, CDR1 is SGHRS, CDR2 YFSETQ. The CDR3 is 14 amino acids. The CDR3 coding sequence is TGCGCCAGCAGCAGAGAGTTAATGAACACTGAAGCTTTCTTT. Protein sequence: CASSRELMNTEAFF.

V gene TRBV6-6 combines with J gene TRBJ1-5; TRBD1 aligns across 8 bases. The CDR3 runs 15 residues. In germline, CDR1 is MNHNY, CDR2 SVGAGI (reference sequence). V was clipped by 6 bases and J by 3 bases; unmatched bases: 7. The CDR3 spells CASRSTGGVNQPQHF. The CDR3 region has the DNA TGTGCCAGCAGGAGCACAGGGGGAGTCAATCAGCCCCAGCATTTT.

This chain connects TRBV5-1 to TRBJ1-1, with D uncertain. V was shortened by 4 bases and J by 2 bases, with 21 bases between the two germline ends. The CDR3 covers 17 residues. Germline loops: CDR1 SGHRS, CDR2 YFSETQ. DNA for the CDR3: TGCGCCAGCAGCCCCCTAGGTATTCCTGCCAGCAACACTGAAGCTTTCTTT. It is translated as CASSPLGIPASNTEAFF.

The chain uses TRBV19 and TRBJ1-2; 7 bases map to TRBD1. With 4 bases clipped from V and 4 bases from J, the junction kept 9 bases outside the gene matches. The CDR3 totals 15 residues. Germline values: CDR1 LNHDA, CDR2 SQIVND (reference sequence). The CDR3 region has the DNA TGTGCCAGTAGTAAGGGACAGCATAATTTCTATGGCTACACCTTC. The encoded protein is CASSKGQHNFYGYTF.

The rearrangement uses TRBV6-6 and TRBJ2-3, with 8 bases identical to TRBD2. This CDR3 has 15 residues. In germline, CDR1 is MNHNY, CDR2 SVGAGI (reference sequence). J was trimmed by 2 bases and V by 2 bases; bases with no gene match: 3. The CDR3 here is CASSYAGGPTDTQYF. CDR3 coding DNA: TGTGCCAGCAGTTACGCGGGGGGCCCCACAGATACGCAGTATTTT.

The genes are TRBV10-2 and TRBJ2-7; 10 bases are shared with TRBD1. Losses at the gene ends were 4 bases for V and 2 bases for J; bases not matched to a gene: 2. Germline values: CDR1 WSHSY, CDR2 SAAADI. The CDR3 runs 14 residues. Here the CDR3 DNA reads TGCGCCAGCAGTGCCGGACAGGGGGCCTACGAGCAGTACTTC. Protein sequence: CASSAGQGAYEQYF.

J is TRBJ1-1 and V is TRBV6-5; the D is unclear. Germline V CDR1 and CDR2: MNHEY, SVGAGI. Trimming took 6 bases from V and 0 from J, leaving 5 bases between them. CDR3 length: 12 residues. CDR3 residues: CASRDMNTEAFF. DNA for the CDR3: TGTGCCAGCAGAGACATGAACACTGAAGCTTTCTTT.

The chain couples TRBV5-5 to TRBJ1-6, with 9 bases aligning to TRBD1. V shed 0 bases and J 14 bases; nucleotides not matched to a gene: 12. The CDR3 sequence is 16 residues long. From germline, CDR1 is SGHKS and CDR2 YYEKEE (reference sequence). Here the CDR3 reads CASSLAGTGTVATLHF. CDR3 in DNA: TGTGCCAGCAGCTTGGCCGGGACAGGGACTGTCGCAACCCTCCACTTT.

V is TRBV30 and J is TRBJ2-7; TRBD1 aligns across 8 bases. This CDR3 region has 14 residues. The ends lost 4 bases at V and 3 bases at J; junction bases unmatched: 8. Looked up from germline, CDR1 is GTSNPN and CDR2 is SVGIG (reference sequence). CDR3 nucleotide sequence: TGTGCCTGGAAGATACAGGGGGTAGACTACGAGCAGTACTTC. This encodes CAWKIQGVDYEQYF. Looking up the rest from reference TRBV30 and TRBJ2-7 gives the full variable domain: SQTIHQWPATLVQPVGSPLSLECTVEGTSNPNLYWYRQAAGRGLQLLFYSVGIGQISSEVPQNLSASRPQDRQFILSSKKLLLSDSGFYLCAWKIQGVDYEQYFGPGTRLTVT.

The genes are TRBV5-6 and TRBJ2-7; the match to TRBD2 covers 8 bases. Germline trimming cut 6 bases from V and 1 base from J; bases unmatched to any gene: 9. Germline CDR1 and CDR2: SGHDT and YYEEEE. CDR3 length: 15 amino acids. The CDR3 nucleotides are TGTGCCAGCACCGACAGGCTAGCGGGTTCCTACGAGCAGTACTTC. This codes for CASTDRLAGSYEQYF.

The chain carries TRBV6-6 and TRBJ2-7; TRBD1 is a possible D gene (6 bases). V lost 0 bases, J lost 5 bases, and 17 bases lay in between. Per the germline V gene, CDR1 is MNHNY and CDR2 is SVGAGI (reference sequence). There are 16 residues in the CDR3. CDR3 coding DNA: TGTGCCAGCAGTTACTCGCGCGGTAACAGGGTCAACGAGCAGTACTTC. Translation: CASSYSRGNRVNEQYF.

The CDR3 DNA reads as TGCGCCAGCAGCCAAGATAGATCAAGGGACAGTGCCTACGAGCAGTACTTC. Translation: CASSQDRSRDSAYEQYF. The chain uses TRBV4-1 and TRBJ2-7, with 7 bases matching TRBD1. With 0 bases clipped from V and 2 bases from J, the junction kept 10 bases outside the gene matches. CDR1 is MGHRA, CDR2 YSYEKL, per germline. This CDR3 is 17 amino acids long.

The chain uses TRBV19 and TRBJ2-7; D perhaps matches TRBD1 (6 bases). Germline V gene data show CDR1 as LNHDA and CDR2 as SQIVND (reference sequence). CDR3 size: 14 residues. Trimming shortened V by 5 bases and J by 4 bases, and 15 bases separated the two germline ends. The CDR3 region has the DNA TGTGCCAGTAGTCCCCGGCCAGGGGAGTACGAGCAGTACTTC. This translates into CASSPRPGEYEQYF. Based on the CDR3 plus reference TRBV19 and TRBJ2-7, the full variable domain is DGGITQSPKYLFRKEGQNVTLSCEQNLNHDAMYWYRQDPGQGLRLIYYSQIVNDFQKGDIAEGYSVSREKKESFPLTVTSAQKNPTAFYLCASSPRPGEYEQYFGPGTRLTVT.

A single count supports this clone. The chain carries TRBV14 and TRBJ2-3, with 8 bases matching TRBD2. The CDR3 is 17 residues long. V shed 7 bases, J shed 2 bases, and the junction held 14 bases outside the gene matches. The V gene's germline CDR1 is SGHDN and CDR2 FVKESK. The CDR3 DNA reads as TGTGCCAGCACCCCCCTCCAGCGGGGGCCATCCACAGATACGCAGTATTTT. This encodes CASTPLQRGPSTDTQYF.

The chain has TRBV28 and TRBJ2-1; weak D call: TRBD2 (6 bases). This CDR3 spans 16 amino acids. CDR1 is MDHEN, CDR2 SYDVKM, per germline. The V and J ends lost 8 bases and 3 bases respectively, with 20 bases between them. The CDR3 spells CASRGSQAGFYNEQFF. The CDR3 DNA follows: TGTGCCAGCCGGGGGAGTCAAGCGGGCTTCTACAATGAGCAGTTCTTC.

This sequence joins TRBV5-1 and TRBJ1-1; 8 positions match TRBD1. CDR3 length: 15 amino acids. CDR1 and CDR2 (germline): SGHRS, YFSETQ. Trimming cost V 0 bases and J 4 bases; bases outside gene matches: 5. CDR3 region: CASSLGTGLGTEAFF. The CDR3 DNA follows: TGCGCCAGCAGCTTGGGGACAGGGTTGGGCACTGAAGCTTTCTTT.

The rearrangement uses TRBV27 and TRBJ1-5; no clear D gene. In germline, CDR1 is MNHEY, CDR2 SMNVEV (reference sequence). The V end was cut by 3 bases, the J end by 6 bases, with 12 bases between. The CDR3 sequence is 14 residues long. The CDR3: CASSFSGRGQPQHF. Here the CDR3 DNA reads TGTGCCAGCAGTTTTTCAGGACGAGGTCAGCCCCAGCATTTT.

A remark on this clone: The same CDR3 can be traced to other DNA sequences in this sample. V and J are TRBV5-6 and TRBJ2-7, with 13 positions matching TRBD2. The CDR3 is 15 amino acids. Germline values: CDR1 SGHDT, CDR2 YYEEEE. J was trimmed by 2 bases and V by 4 bases; bases with no gene match: 3. The CDR3 coding sequence is TGTGCCAGCAGCCTGGGACTAGCGGGGACCTACGAGCAGTACTTC. Its translation: CASSLGLAGTYEQYF. Filled out from reference TRBV5-6 and TRBJ2-7, the complete variable domain reads DAGVTQSPTHLIKTRGQQVTLRCSPKSGHDTVSWYQQALGQGPQFIFQYYEEEERQRGNFPDRFSGHQFPNYSSELNVNALLLGDSALYLCASSLGLAGTYEQYFGPGTRLTVT.

This clone was counted a single time. This chain joins TRBV7-7 and TRBJ1-5, with TRBD1 as a possible D gene (5 bases). V was clipped by 5 bases and J by 6 bases, with 8 bases between them. Germline-derived CDR1 and CDR2 are SSHAT and FNYEAQ (reference sequence). The CDR3 is 12 residues long. The CDR3 nucleotides read TGTGCCAGCAGCCTGGGGACTCAGCCCCAGCATTTT. Protein product: CASSLGTQPQHF.

This chain links TRBV5-1 with TRBJ2-3; 7 nucleotides agree with TRBD2. J was trimmed by 0 bases and V by 4 bases; bases with no gene match: 8. The CDR3 extends over 16 amino acids. The V gene's germline CDR1 is SGHRS and CDR2 YFSETQ. For the CDR3, the DNA is TGCGCCAGCAGCCCTGACGGGACTATTAGCACAGATACGCAGTATTTT. This codes for CASSPDGTISTDTQYF.

This clone was seen a single time. V usage is TRBV2 and J usage is TRBJ2-3; 10 bases agree with TRBD2. Germline CDR1 and CDR2: SNHLY and FYNNEI. The CDR3 contains 15 residues. V lost 2 bases and J lost 5; bases outside the gene matches: 4. The CDR3 sequence: CASSELAGVVDTQYF. As DNA, the CDR3 is TGTGCCAGCAGTGAACTAGCGGGAGTGGTAGATACGCAGTATTTT.

The V and J genes are TRBV2 and TRBJ2-7, with D tentatively TRBD1 or TRBD2 (6 bases each). In germline, CDR1 is SNHLY, CDR2 FYNNEI. The length of the CDR3 is 15 residues. V lost 7 bases and J 9 bases, leaving 25 bases between the germline ends. The CDR3 bases are TGTGCCAGCAACCCGGGGCTGGGGGGCCCGCAGACGCAGTACTTC. Its protein is CASNPGLGGPQTQYF.

The CDR3 bases are TGTGCCAGCAGCACCAGGGCTATGGCTGAAGCTTTCTTT. As protein: CASSTRAMAEAFF. This chain connects TRBV7-8 to TRBJ1-1; the D gene is possibly TRBD1 (5 bases). The CDR3 is made up of 13 amino acids. The V end was cut by 5 bases, the J end by 6 bases, with 13 bases between. CDR1 is SGHVS and CDR2 is FQNEAQ in the germline V gene.

CDR3 nucleotide sequence: TGTGCCAGCCGGGGACCGACTCTCTATGGCTACACCTTC. As protein: CASRGPTLYGYTF. The chain carries TRBV27 and TRBJ1-2; perhaps TRBD1 as D (5 bases). Trimming removed 8 bases at V and 4 bases at J, with 14 bases between. Looked up from germline, CDR1 is MNHEY and CDR2 is SMNVEV (reference sequence). There are 13 residues in the CDR3.

V usage is TRBV5-4 and J usage is TRBJ1-1; TRBD1 might be the D (5 bases). V was clipped by 2 bases and J by 3 bases, with 11 bases between them. CDR3 size: 14 residues. Germline CDR1 and CDR2: SGHNT and YYREEE (reference sequence). CDR3 sequence: CASSFRAAHTEAFF. The CDR3 region has the DNA TGTGCCAGCAGCTTCAGGGCTGCTCACACTGAAGCTTTCTTT.

The rearrangement uses TRBV9 and TRBJ1-2; D is perhaps TRBD1 (6 bases). CDR3 length equals 14 residues. Trimming took 2 bases from V and 7 from J, leaving 15 bases between them. The germline gives CDR1 SGDLS, CDR2 YYNGEE. In nucleotides, the CDR3 is TGTGCCAGCAGCGTGGCAGCGCAGGGGAGTGGCTACACCTTC. Its protein is CASSVAAQGSGYTF.

The rearrangement joins TRBV6-4 to TRBJ2-6; 7 nucleotides match TRBD1. This CDR3 has 16 amino acids. Germline loops: CDR1 MRHNA, CDR2 SNTAGT. Trimming cost V 4 bases and J 4 bases; bases outside gene matches: 7. In nucleotides, the CDR3 is TGTGCCAGCAGTGCCTCGACAGGGCGCGGGGCCAACGTCCTGACTTTC. It yields the protein CASSASTGRGANVLTF.

This chain links TRBV5-4 with TRBJ2-1, with D maybe TRBD1 (5 bases). This CDR3 contains 16 residues. The germline CDR1 and CDR2 sequences are SGHNT and YYREEE (reference sequence). V lost 1 base, J lost 2 bases, and 13 bases lay in between. DNA of the CDR3: TGTGCCAGCAGCTTGCCGCAGGGTCCCCCCTACAATGAGCAGTTCTTC. Translation: CASSLPQGPPYNEQFF.

The chain joins TRBV19 to TRBJ1-1; D is uncertain. V gave up 4 bases and J gave up 1 base, with 7 bases separating them. The CDR3 totals 13 residues. CDR1 and CDR2 (germline): LNHDA, SQIVND (reference sequence). CDR3 DNA sequence: TGTGCCAGTAGTAACACACGGAACACTGAAGCTTTCTTT. Its protein product is CASSNTRNTEAFF.

The chain has TRBV28 and TRBJ1-2; 8 bases align to TRBD1. The V segment lost 4 bases and the J segment 2 bases; nucleotides outside the gene matches: 9. Germline CDR1 and CDR2: MDHEN and SYDVKM. This CDR3 is built from 16 residues. The chain's CDR3 is CASSSIGQGRNYGYTF. DNA of the CDR3: TGTGCCAGCAGTTCCATCGGACAGGGAAGGAACTATGGCTACACCTTC.

The table lists this clone with a count of one. The V call is TRBV7-9, the J call TRBJ2-5; D is perhaps TRBD2 (5 bases). Germline lookup yields CDR1 SEHNR and CDR2 FQNEAQ (reference sequence). This CDR3 has 15 amino acids. V was cut by 2 bases and J by 2 bases, with 12 bases left in between. In nucleotides, the CDR3 is TGTGCCAGCAGCTTAATGGACTCACCACAAGAGACCCAGTACTTC. It translates to CASSLMDSPQETQYF.